These 26 T cell receptor beta chains came from one sample sequenced in a study of beta chain features in type 1 diabetes. Study-level findings and limits: Type 1 diabetes patients had TCRB CDR3s that were shorter (moderately but significantly so) in all four CD4+ subsets.

Expressed TCRB transcripts were sequenced after all isolated RNA was converted to cDNA. The method was immunoSEQ multiplex PCR; TCRdb's version includes in-frame clones alone and lacks a portion of them. The profile covers more than 100,000 clones, with around 15% appearing a single time and 2% to 2.5% taken by the ten largest. These receptors have no known antigen. Sequenced: central memory CD4+ T cells from blood. These receptors were collected from a man younger than 40 with type 1 diabetes.

The chain employs TRBV7-2 and TRBJ2-7, with 8 bases matching TRBD1. CDR1 is SGHTA and CDR2 is FQGNSA in the germline V gene. CDR3 length equals 15 residues. Unmatched junction bases numbered 8, after V lost 5 bases and J lost 2 bases. The CDR3 loop is CASSGRDRSAYEQYF. DNA for the CDR3: TGTGCCAGCAGCGGCCGGGACAGGAGTGCCTACGAGCAGTACTTC.

For this clone: The sample contains more than one DNA sequence encoding this CDR3. The chain is built from TRBV28 and TRBJ2-7; D uncertain. The V gene's germline CDR1 is MDHEN and CDR2 SYDVKM. Trimming cost V 3 bases and J 3 bases, with 3 bases left between them. This CDR3 spans 11 amino acids. The CDR3, as DNA: TGTGCCAGCAGTTTGGGCTACGAGCAGTACTTC. Translated, it gives CASSLGYEQYF.

The rearrangement uses TRBV5-1 and TRBJ1-1; 7 bases fit TRBD1. With 4 bases clipped from V and 3 bases from J, the junction kept 9 bases outside the gene matches. This CDR3 spans 15 amino acids. Germline V lookup: CDR1 SGHRS, CDR2 YFSETQ. DNA of the CDR3: TGCGCCAGCAGCCCTCGACAGGGTATGGACACTGAAGCTTTCTTT. Its protein is CASSPRQGMDTEAFF.

The J gene is TRBJ1-1, the V gene TRBV9; D might be TRBD1 (6 bases). CDR1 and CDR2 from the germline V gene are SGDLS and YYNGEE. The CDR3 consists of 16 residues. V lost 3 bases, J lost 0 bases, and 15 bases lay in between. CDR3 amino acids: CASSEPRGGLNTEAFF. The CDR3 nucleotides read TGTGCCAGCAGCGAGCCGCGGGGGGGCTTGAACACTGAAGCTTTCTTT.

V is TRBV5-4 and J is TRBJ2-5, with D possibly matching TRBD2 (6 bases). The DNA end favors TRBJ2-7, so the J call may be wrong. The CDR3 length is 16 residues. The germline V gene has CDR1 SGHNT and CDR2 YYREEE (reference sequence). CDR3 sequence: CASSLALGGTGYEQYF. The CDR3 bases are TGTGCCAGCAGCTTGGCGCTGGGCGGGACTGGCTACGAGCAGTACTTC.

The genes are TRBV6-6 and TRBJ1-1, with 12 bases matching TRBD1. Trimming took 4 bases from V and 5 from J; bases not matched to a gene: 8. The CDR3 extends over 16 amino acids. From germline, CDR1 is MNHNY and CDR2 SVGAGI (reference sequence). CDR3 residues: CASSSGQGAIRTEAFF. CDR3 nucleotides: TGTGCCAGCAGTTCGGGACAGGGGGCGATTCGTACTGAAGCTTTCTTT.

This clone was counted between two and nine times. This sequence joins TRBV5-1 and TRBJ2-4; no clear D gene. Trimming removed 0 bases at V and 7 bases at J, with 11 bases between. The CDR3 loop spans 14 amino acids. Germline-derived CDR1 and CDR2 are SGHRS and YFSETQ. In DNA form, the CDR3 reads TGCGCCAGCAGCTTGGAGGGATCGACTAACATTCAGTACTTC. As protein: CASSLEGSTNIQYF. The full variable domain, completed using reference TRBV5-1 and TRBJ2-4, is KAGVTQTPRYLIKTRGQQVTLSCSPISGHRSVSWYQQTPGQGLQFLFEYFSETQRNKGNFPGRFSGRQFSNSRSEMNVSTLELGDSALYLCASSLEGSTNIQYFGAGTRLSVL.

This clone was picked up a small number of times. This sequence joins TRBV25-1 and TRBJ1-2; D uncertain. Looked up from germline, CDR1 is MGHDK and CDR2 is SYGVNS. The CDR3 consists of 16 residues. Deletions cut 5 bases from V and 0 bases from J, with 16 bases between. The chain's CDR3 is CASSPHSGRANYGYTF. The CDR3 DNA is TGTGCCAGCAGTCCCCATTCAGGAAGAGCTAACTATGGCTACACCTTC.

This clone was seen a handful of times. The V call is TRBV28, the J call TRBJ2-1; D ambiguous. The germline CDR1 and CDR2 sequences are MDHEN and SYDVKM. The CDR3 is made up of 12 amino acids. V was cut by 4 bases and J by 10 bases, with 11 bases left in between. The CDR3 sequence is CASSSQVAEQFF. For the CDR3, the DNA is TGTGCCAGCAGTTCCCAAGTGGCCGAGCAGTTCTTC.

This clone was recorded a few times. The chain employs TRBV25-1 and TRBJ1-2, with TRBD1 as a possible D gene (6 bases). The V gene lost 6 bases and the J gene lost 7 bases, with 18 bases spanning the gap. Germline V CDR1 and CDR2: MGHDK, SYGVNS. This CDR3 has 14 residues. CDR3 amino acids: CASSDTRGRGGYTF. The DNA of the CDR3 is TGTGCCAGCAGCGACACTCGGGGCAGGGGTGGCTACACCTTC.

This clone was counted a few times. The rearrangement joins TRBV7-2 to TRBJ2-6, with D hard to call. Germline V gives CDR1 SGHTA, CDR2 FQGNSA. The CDR3 sequence is 16 residues long. The V and J ends lost 2 bases and 4 bases respectively, with 12 bases between them. The CDR3 DNA sequence: TGTGCCAGCAGCTTATCCGGGCTAGAAGGGGCCAACGTCCTGACTTTC. It codes for CASSLSGLEGANVLTF.

This clone turned up a few times. The V call is TRBV4-1, the J call TRBJ2-2, with D possibly matching TRBD1 (5 bases). Germline assignment: CDR1 MGHRA and CDR2 YSYEKL. This CDR3 region has 17 residues. Trimming took off 6 bases at V and 7 bases at J, with 24 bases between the two ends. The CDR3 DNA reads TGCGCCAGCAGGCGTCAAACGATACAGGTGGTCGACGGGGAGCTGTTTTTT. It codes for CASRRQTIQVVDGELFF.

CDR3 amino acids: CASSHSDLNEQYF. In DNA, the CDR3 is TGTGCCAGCAGCCACTCCGACCTAAACGAGCAGTACTTC. The chain uses TRBV7-6 and TRBJ2-7; no firm D call. The germline CDR1 and CDR2 sequences are SGHVS and FNYEAQ. Trimming took off 5 bases at V and 5 bases at J, with 13 bases between the two ends. There are 13 residues in the CDR3.

As regards this clone: An end of the junction does not agree with germline; a read error may underlie this. The chain combines TRBV7-7 with TRBJ2-5; 7 bases are a match to TRBD1. The germline CDR1 and CDR2 sequences are SSHAT and FNYEAQ (reference sequence). The CDR3 length is 16 residues. CDR3 nucleotide sequence: TGTGCTAGCAGCTTAGGAATCGACAGGGCAAAGGAGACCCAGTACTTC. This gives the protein CASSLGIDRAKETQYF.

This clone was observed at least ten times. The rearrangement uses TRBV7-9 and TRBJ2-1, with 7 bases fitting TRBD1. Germline loops: CDR1 SEHNR, CDR2 FQNEAQ (reference sequence). The trim removed 5 bases at V and 0 bases at J, leaving 10 bases unmatched. This CDR3 is 17 amino acids long. The DNA of the CDR3 is TGTGCCAGCAGCCCCCTGACAGGGTCAAGCTCCTACAATGAGCAGTTCTTC. Protein: CASSPLTGSSSYNEQFF.

The chain combines TRBV9 with TRBJ1-6; a weak D match, TRBD1 (5 bases). Trimming took off 3 bases at V and 7 bases at J, with 17 bases between the two ends. Germline assignment: CDR1 SGDLS and CDR2 YYNGEE. This CDR3 has 16 amino acids. CDR3 in amino acids: CASSAQGGAVNSPLHF. The CDR3 region has the DNA TGTGCCAGCAGCGCCCAAGGTGGGGCGGTGAATTCACCCCTCCACTTT.

This clone showed up many times. V and J are TRBV30 and TRBJ1-5; D unclear. The V end lost 4 bases, the J end lost 0 bases, and 10 bases lay between the germline ends. The CDR3 is 14 amino acids. Germline assignment: CDR1 GTSNPN and CDR2 SVGIG (reference sequence). In nucleotides, the CDR3 is TGTGCCTGGACTTACCCTAATAGCAATCAGCCCCAGCATTTT. It yields the protein CAWTYPNSNQPQHF. The variable domain in full, completed from reference TRBV30 and TRBJ1-5, reads SQTIHQWPATLVQPVGSPLSLECTVEGTSNPNLYWYRQAAGRGLQLLFYSVGIGQISSEVPQNLSASRPQDRQFILSSKKLLLSDSGFYLCAWTYPNSNQPQHFGDGTRLSIL.

This clone turned up a few times. This rearrangement joins TRBV6-5 to TRBJ1-6, with TRBD1 identical over 10 bases. The germline gives CDR1 MNHEY, CDR2 SVGAGI. J gave up 7 bases and V 2 bases, and 2 bases lay outside the gene matches. CDR3 size: 15 residues. DNA for the CDR3: TGTGCCAGCAGTTACCGGGACAGGGGAAATTCACCCCTCCACTTT. Residues: CASSYRDRGNSPLHF.

The V gene is TRBV7-2, the J gene TRBJ1-3, with 9 bases aligning to TRBD1. The CDR3 loop spans 15 amino acids. Germline values: CDR1 SGHTA, CDR2 FQGNSA. Trimming cost V 1 base and J 8 bases; bases outside gene matches: 6. The CDR3 DNA follows: TGTGCCAGCAGCTTAGTTGGGGGACAGGGTGACACCATATATTTT. It specifies CASSLVGGQGDTIYF.

This chain joins TRBV30 and TRBJ1-2, with D possibly being TRBD1 (5 bases). Germline V gene data show CDR1 as GTSNPN and CDR2 as SVGIG (reference sequence). V was shortened by 3 bases and J by 5 bases, with 13 bases between the two germline ends. The CDR3 consists of 13 residues. Here the CDR3 reads CAWSVDSSYGYTF. CDR3 DNA: TGTGCCTGGAGCGTTGACAGTTCATATGGCTACACCTTC.

The J gene is TRBJ1-4, the V gene TRBV29-1; D gene unclear. The CDR3 length is 12 residues. Trimming shortened V by 4 bases and J by 0 bases, and 3 bases separated the two germline ends. Germline CDR1 is SQVTM and CDR2 is ANQGSEA. The CDR3 region is CSVAATNEKLFF. The DNA of the CDR3 is TGCAGCGTTGCAGCAACTAATGAAAAACTGTTTTTT.

This clone was recorded only once. Written as DNA, the CDR3 is TGTGCCAGCACCCTGGCAGGGGAGATGAATTCACCCCTCCACTTT. It translates to CASTLAGEMNSPLHF. This chain links TRBV9 with TRBJ1-6; weak D call: TRBD1 (6 bases). With 6 bases removed from V and 7 bases from J, the gap between germline ends came to 17 bases. CDR1 and CDR2 from the germline V gene are SGDLS and YYNGEE. CDR3 length: 15 residues.

This clone has only a few counts. The rearrangement uses TRBV18 and TRBJ1-2; D is possibly TRBD1 (6 bases). There are 14 residues in the CDR3. V was pared by 0 bases and J by 7 bases, with 12 bases between. CDR1 and CDR2 from the germline V gene are KGHSH and LQKENI. The CDR3 sequence: CASSPPQGRVGYTF. CDR3 nucleotides: TGTGCCAGCTCACCACCGCAGGGGCGGGTTGGCTACACCTTC.

The chain couples TRBV13 to TRBJ2-3; possible D gene TRBD2, 5 bases. From germline, CDR1 is PRHDT and CDR2 FYEKMQ (reference sequence). Trimming left V 0 bases short and J 0 bases short, with 16 bases between. The CDR3 runs to 18 residues. The CDR3, as DNA: TGTGCCAGCAGCTTAGGCTTTCTGCAGGAGGATAGCACAGATACGCAGTATTTT. Translated, it gives CASSLGFLQEDSTDTQYF. The full variable domain, rest sourced from reference TRBV13 and TRBJ2-3, is AAGVIQSPRHLIKEKRETATLKCYPIPRHDTVYWYQQGPGQDPQFLISFYEKMQSDKGSIPDRFSAQQFSDYHSELNMSSLELGDSALYFCASSLGFLQEDSTDTQYFGPGTRLTVL.

The rearrangement joins TRBV14 to TRBJ2-1; D unresolved. Deletions cut 4 bases from V and 0 bases from J, with 10 bases between. The CDR3 is 15 residues long. CDR1 is SGHDN and CDR2 is FVKESK in the germline V gene. CDR3 in amino acids: CASSRLRSSYNEQFF. CDR3 DNA sequence: TGTGCCAGCAGCCGTCTTCGGAGCTCCTACAATGAGCAGTTCTTC.

This clone occurred a few times. The chain couples TRBV7-4 to TRBJ2-7; the match to TRBD1 covers 9 bases. Losses at the gene ends were 4 bases for V and 3 bases for J; bases not matched to a gene: 7. Per the germline V gene, CDR1 is SGHVT and CDR2 is SQSDAQ. The CDR3 loop spans 15 amino acids. The CDR3 spells CASSSFWDRVYEQYF. CDR3 nucleotide sequence: TGTGCCAGCAGCTCGTTCTGGGACAGGGTCTACGAGCAGTACTTC.